The clone carrying this TCR beta chain was recorded many times. The authors made cDNA by 5'RACE with 10-nucleotide random UMIs. TCRdb processed the 5' RACE reads anew with MiXCR; each CDR3 protein has one entry. The sample carries some 60,000 distinct CDR3 sequences, around 4.7% recorded once. This sample is part of a study of neurological immune-mediated disorders. The sample consisted of PBMCs. The sequence was obtained from a woman aged 45-59 years with multiple sclerosis.

The CDR3 DNA sequence: TGCAGTGCTGGACTAGCGGGATACAATGAGCAGTTCTTC. The encoded protein is CSAGLAGYNEQFF. The chain couples TRBV20-1 to TRBJ2-1, with 12 bases aligning to TRBD2. Germline loops: CDR1 DFQATT, CDR2 SNEGSKA (reference sequence). V lost 5 bases to trimming and J lost 4 bases; unmatched junction nucleotides: 0. This CDR3 region has 13 residues.